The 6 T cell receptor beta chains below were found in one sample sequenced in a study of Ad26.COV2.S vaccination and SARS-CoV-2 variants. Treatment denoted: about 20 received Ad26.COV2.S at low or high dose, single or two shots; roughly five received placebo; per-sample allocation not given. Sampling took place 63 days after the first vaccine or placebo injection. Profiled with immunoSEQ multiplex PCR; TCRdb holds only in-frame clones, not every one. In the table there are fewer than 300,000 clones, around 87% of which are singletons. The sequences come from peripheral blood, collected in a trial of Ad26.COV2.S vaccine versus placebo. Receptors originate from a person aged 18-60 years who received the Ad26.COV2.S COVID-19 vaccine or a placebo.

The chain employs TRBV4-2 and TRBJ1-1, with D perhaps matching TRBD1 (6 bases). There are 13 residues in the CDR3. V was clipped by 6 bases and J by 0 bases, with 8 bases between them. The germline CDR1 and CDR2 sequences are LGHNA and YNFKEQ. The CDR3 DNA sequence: TGTGCCAGCAGACAGGGTATGAACACTGAAGCTTTCTTT. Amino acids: CASRQGMNTEAFF.

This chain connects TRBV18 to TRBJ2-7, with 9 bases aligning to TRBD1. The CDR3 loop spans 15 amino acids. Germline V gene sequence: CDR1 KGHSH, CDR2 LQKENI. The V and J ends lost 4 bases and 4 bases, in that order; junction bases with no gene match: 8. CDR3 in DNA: TGTGCCAGCTCACAACAGGGGGCTATAGGATACGAGCAGTACTTC. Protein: CASSQQGAIGYEQYF. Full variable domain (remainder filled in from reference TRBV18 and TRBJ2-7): NAGVMQNPRHLVRRRGQEARLRCSPMKGHSHVYWYRQLPEEGLKFMVYLQKENIIDESGMPKERFSAEFPKEGPSILRIQQVVRGDSAAYFCASSQQGAIGYEQYFGPGTRLTVT.

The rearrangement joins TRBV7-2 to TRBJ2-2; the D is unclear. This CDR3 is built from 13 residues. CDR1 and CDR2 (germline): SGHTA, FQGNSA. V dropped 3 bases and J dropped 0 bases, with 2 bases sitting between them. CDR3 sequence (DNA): TGTGCCAGCAGCTTCGCGAACACCGGGGAGCTGTTTTTT. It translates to CASSFANTGELFF.

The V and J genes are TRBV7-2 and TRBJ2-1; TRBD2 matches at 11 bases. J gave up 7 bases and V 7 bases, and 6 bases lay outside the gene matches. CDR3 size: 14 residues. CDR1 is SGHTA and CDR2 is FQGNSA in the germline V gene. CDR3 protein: CASILAGGLNEQFF. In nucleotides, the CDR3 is TGTGCCAGCATTCTAGCGGGGGGCTTGAATGAGCAGTTCTTC.

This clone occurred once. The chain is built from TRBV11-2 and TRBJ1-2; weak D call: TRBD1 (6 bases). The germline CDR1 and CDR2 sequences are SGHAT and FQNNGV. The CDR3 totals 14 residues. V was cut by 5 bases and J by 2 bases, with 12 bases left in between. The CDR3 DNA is TGTGCCAGCAGCCCGGGGACACTGAACTATGGCTACACCTTC. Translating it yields CASSPGTLNYGYTF.

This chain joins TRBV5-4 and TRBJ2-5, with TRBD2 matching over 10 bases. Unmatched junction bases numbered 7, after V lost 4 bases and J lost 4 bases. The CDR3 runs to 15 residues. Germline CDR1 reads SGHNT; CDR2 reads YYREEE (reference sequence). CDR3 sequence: CASSRSGGGGETQYF. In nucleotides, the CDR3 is TGTGCCAGCAGCCGAAGCGGGGGGGGAGGAGAGACCCAGTACTTC. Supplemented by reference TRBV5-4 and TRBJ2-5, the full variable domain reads ETGVTQSPTHLIKTRGQQVTLRCSSQSGHNTVSWYQQALGQGPQFIFQYYREEENGRGNFPPRFSGLQFPNYSSELNVNALELDDSALYLCASSRSGGGGETQYFGPGTRLLVL.